These 14 T cell receptor beta chains share one sample of origin, sequenced in a study of blood T cell repertoires in COVID-19. Here immunoSEQ multiplex PCR was the method, and the copy in TCRdb shows in-frame clones only, minus some. The profile shows about 200,000 clones, 92% of them singletons. Sequencing input: peripheral blood. The receptors come from a man between 60 and 75 years old with COVID-19, enrolled during active disease.

This chain uses TRBV3-1 (or the pseudogene TRBV3-2) with TRBJ1-6; tentatively, D is TRBD1 (5 bases). The germline V gene has CDR1 LGHDT and CDR2 YNNKEL (reference sequence). This CDR3 comprises 19 residues. The V end was cut by 4 bases, the J end by 6 bases, with 25 bases between. In DNA form, the CDR3 reads TGTGCCAGCAGCCCGGGGGAGTGGGGAGGGAGGACGATTAATTCACCCCTCCACTTT. Its protein product is CASSPGEWGGRTINSPLHF.

The V and J genes are TRBV5-1 and TRBJ2-1, with 8 bases identical to TRBD2. J lost 4 bases, V lost 2 bases, and 5 bases had no gene match. CDR3 length: 15 amino acids. Per the germline V gene, CDR1 is SGHRS and CDR2 is YFSETQ. The CDR3 DNA is TGCGCCAGCAGCTTAACTAGCGGTGATTACAATGAGCAGTTCTTC. As protein: CASSLTSGDYNEQFF.

The genes are TRBV6-1 and TRBJ1-1, with D hard to call. The CDR3 runs to 13 residues. The V and J ends lost 1 base and 12 bases respectively, with 15 bases between them. Per germline, CDR1 MNHNS and CDR2 SASEGT. The CDR3 spells CASSEVLTVVTFF. CDR3 in DNA: TGTGCCAGCAGTGAAGTCCTTACAGTGGTAACTTTCTTT.

The CDR3 sequence is CASSRGVGVAEQFF. The CDR3 DNA sequence: TGTGCCAGCTCCCGTGGGGTGGGAGTAGCTGAGCAGTTCTTC. The rearrangement uses TRBV9 and TRBJ2-1, with a possible D match to TRBD2 (5 bases). Trimming took 7 bases from V and 9 from J, leaving 20 bases between them. Germline loops: CDR1 SGDLS, CDR2 YYNGEE. There are 14 residues in the CDR3.

V and J are TRBV6-1 and TRBJ2-1; D is unclear. V was cut by 2 bases and J by 5 bases, with 4 bases left in between. Germline CDR1 is MNHNS and CDR2 is SASEGT. The CDR3 has 12 amino acids. The CDR3 here is CASSERDNEQFF. The CDR3 region has the DNA TGTGCCAGCAGTGAACGGGACAATGAGCAGTTCTTC.

This chain links TRBV18 with TRBJ1-6; 9 nucleotides line up with TRBD1. Per the germline V gene, CDR1 is KGHSH and CDR2 is LQKENI. This CDR3 region has 15 residues. The V segment lost 3 bases and the J segment 7 bases; nucleotides outside the gene matches: 4. The CDR3 DNA reads as TGTGCCAGCTCACCGGGACAGGGAGTGAATTCACCCCTCCACTTT. This sequence encodes CASSPGQGVNSPLHF.

The table lists this clone with a count of one. This chain connects TRBV5-4 to TRBJ2-5; 11 bases are shared with TRBD2. V was pared by 9 bases and J by 3 bases, with 16 bases of the junction left unmatched. The germline V gene encodes CDR1 SGHNT and CDR2 YYREEE (reference sequence). This CDR3 contains 17 residues. This chain's CDR3 is CATTRGTSGRRKETQYF. Here the CDR3 DNA reads TGTGCCACCACCCGGGGAACTAGCGGGAGACGGAAAGAGACCCAGTACTTC.

This chain uses TRBV30 with TRBJ2-6; 10 nucleotides agree with TRBD1. This CDR3 spans 19 amino acids. The V gene end was trimmed by 8 bases and the J gene end by 0 bases; junction bases not matched to a gene: 16. Germline V gene data show CDR1 as GTSNPN and CDR2 as SVGIG (reference sequence). In DNA form, the CDR3 reads TGTGCCCATTCCCTGGGGACAGGGGTCCCCCACTCTGGGGCCAACGTCCTGACTTTC. Its translation is CAHSLGTGVPHSGANVLTF.

The J gene is TRBJ1-2, the V gene TRBV6-5; D is perhaps TRBD1 (5 bases). With 4 bases removed from V and 6 bases from J, the gap between germline ends came to 15 bases. Germline CDR1 reads MNHEY; CDR2 reads SVGAGI. This CDR3 comprises 14 residues. The CDR3 region has the DNA TGTGCCAGCAGTTCTCCGGCCAGGGTTGATGGCTACACCTTC. It yields the protein CASSSPARVDGYTF.

The CDR3 protein is CASSLGGQTNQPQHF. The DNA of the CDR3 is TGTGCCAGCAGCTTAGGGGGACAGACAAATCAGCCCCAGCATTTT. The chain couples TRBV7-2 to TRBJ1-5, with 7 bases fitting TRBD1. The CDR3 runs to 15 residues. V was pared by 1 base and J by 4 bases, with 4 bases of the junction left unmatched. The germline CDR1 and CDR2 sequences are SGHTA and FQGNSA.

The chain uses TRBV12-5 and TRBJ1-3, with TRBD1 matching 7 bases. Germline V lookup: CDR1 LGHNT, CDR2 FRNRAP. Trimming removed 2 bases from V and 0 bases from J; junction bases left unmatched: 7. The CDR3 loop spans 17 amino acids. This CDR3 reads CASGLTPGQSSGNTIYF. The CDR3 region has the DNA TGTGCTAGTGGTTTGACCCCGGGACAGAGCTCTGGAAACACCATATATTTT.

The chain has TRBV9 and TRBJ1-1, with 7 bases matching TRBD1. Germline CDR1 is SGDLS and CDR2 is YYNGEE. Trimming cost V 0 bases and J 7 bases; bases outside gene matches: 9. This CDR3 has 15 amino acids. The CDR3 bases are TGTGCCAGCAGCGTAGGGGAGGACAGGCGTCTTGAAGCTTTCTTT. It is translated as CASSVGEDRRLEAFF.

The rearrangement uses TRBV7-9 and TRBJ1-1; D remains unclear. The V end was cut by 1 base, the J end by 2 bases, with 5 bases between. CDR1 SEHNR and CDR2 FQNEAQ come from the germline V gene (reference sequence). CDR3 length equals 13 residues. In nucleotides, the CDR3 is TGTGCCAGCAGCTTAGAGCCTAACACTGAAGCTTTCTTT. Protein product: CASSLEPNTEAFF. Filled out from reference TRBV7-9 and TRBJ1-1, the complete variable domain reads DTGVSQNPRHKITKRGQNVTFRCDPISEHNRLYWYRQTLGQGPEFLTYFQNEAQLEKSRLLSDRFSAERPKGSFSTLEIQRTEQGDSAMYLCASSLEPNTEAFFGQGTRLTVV.

This chain uses TRBV4-1 with TRBJ2-1, with 7 bases identical to TRBD1. There are 16 residues in the CDR3. Trimming removed 0 bases from V and 4 bases from J; junction bases left unmatched: 6. Germline-derived CDR1 and CDR2 are MGHRA and YSYEKL. DNA of the CDR3: TGCGCCAGCAGCCAAGACCCACAGGGGCCGTACAATGAGCAGTTCTTC. This translates into CASSQDPQGPYNEQFF.